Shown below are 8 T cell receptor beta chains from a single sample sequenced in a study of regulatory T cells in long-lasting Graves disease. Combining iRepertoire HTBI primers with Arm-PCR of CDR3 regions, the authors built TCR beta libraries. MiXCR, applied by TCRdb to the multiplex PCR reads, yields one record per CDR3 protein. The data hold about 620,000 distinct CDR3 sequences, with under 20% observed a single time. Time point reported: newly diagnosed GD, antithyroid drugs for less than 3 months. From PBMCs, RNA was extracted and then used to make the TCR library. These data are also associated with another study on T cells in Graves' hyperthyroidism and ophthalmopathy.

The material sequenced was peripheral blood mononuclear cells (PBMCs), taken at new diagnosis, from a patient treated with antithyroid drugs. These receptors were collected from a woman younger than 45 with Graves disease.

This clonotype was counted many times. The CDR3 DNA follows: TGTGCCAGCAGCTTCGGGAGGCATCGCACAGATACGCAGTATTTT. Its protein is CASSFGRHRTDTQYF. The V call is TRBV7-9, the J call TRBJ2-3; 7 bases are a match to TRBD2. This CDR3 is built from 15 residues. Germline CDR1 is SEHNR and CDR2 is FQNEAQ (reference sequence). Unmatched junction bases numbered 4, after V lost 3 bases and J lost 1 base.

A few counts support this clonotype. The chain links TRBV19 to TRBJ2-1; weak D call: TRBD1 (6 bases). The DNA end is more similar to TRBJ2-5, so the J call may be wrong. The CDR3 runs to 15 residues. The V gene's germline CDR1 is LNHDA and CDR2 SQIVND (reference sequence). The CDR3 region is CASRPTRGGTETQYF. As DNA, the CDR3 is TGTGCCAGTAGGCCAACCCGAGGGGGTACGGAGACCCAGTACTTC.

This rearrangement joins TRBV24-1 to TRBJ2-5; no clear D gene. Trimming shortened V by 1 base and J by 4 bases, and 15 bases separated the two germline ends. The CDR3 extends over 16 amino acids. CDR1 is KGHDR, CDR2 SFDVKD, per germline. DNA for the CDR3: TGTGCCACCAGTGATTTTCCATCCAACGGGCTAGAGACCCAGTACTTC. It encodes CATSDFPSNGLETQYF.

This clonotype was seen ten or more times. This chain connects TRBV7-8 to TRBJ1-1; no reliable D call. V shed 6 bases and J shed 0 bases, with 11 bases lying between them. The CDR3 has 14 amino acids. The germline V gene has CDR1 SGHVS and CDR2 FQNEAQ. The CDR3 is CASSLGLMNTEAFF. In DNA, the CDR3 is TGTGCCAGCAGTTTGGGCCTCATGAACACTGAAGCTTTCTTT.

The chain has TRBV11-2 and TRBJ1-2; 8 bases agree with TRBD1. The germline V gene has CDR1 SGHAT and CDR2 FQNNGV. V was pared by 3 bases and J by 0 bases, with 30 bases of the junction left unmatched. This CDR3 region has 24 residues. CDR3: CASSLDYTRGGGNLGTGANYGYTF. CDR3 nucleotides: TGTGCCAGCAGCTTGGACTACACTAGGGGTGGGGGAAACCTTGGGACAGGAGCTAACTATGGCTACACCTTC.

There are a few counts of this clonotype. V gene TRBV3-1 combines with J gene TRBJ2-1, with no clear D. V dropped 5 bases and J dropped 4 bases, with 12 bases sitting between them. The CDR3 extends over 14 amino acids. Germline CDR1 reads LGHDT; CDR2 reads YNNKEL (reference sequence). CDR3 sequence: CASSGATLYNEQFF. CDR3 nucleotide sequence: TGTGCCAGCAGCGGCGCCACCCTTTACAATGAGCAGTTCTTC.

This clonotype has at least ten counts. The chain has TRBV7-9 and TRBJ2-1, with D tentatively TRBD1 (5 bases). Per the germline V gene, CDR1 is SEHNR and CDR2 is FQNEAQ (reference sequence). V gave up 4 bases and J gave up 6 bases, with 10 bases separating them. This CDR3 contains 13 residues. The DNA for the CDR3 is TGTGCCAGCAGCTGGGGCGTTGGCAATGAGCAGTTCTTC. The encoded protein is CASSWGVGNEQFF.

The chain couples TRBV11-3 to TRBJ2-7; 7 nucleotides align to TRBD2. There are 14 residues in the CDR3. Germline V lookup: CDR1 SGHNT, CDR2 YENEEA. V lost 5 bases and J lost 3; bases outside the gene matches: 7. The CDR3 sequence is CASSDSGRYYEQYF. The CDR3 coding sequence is TGTGCCAGCAGCGATAGCGGGCGTTACTACGAGCAGTACTTC.